This TCR beta chain derives from a study of shared clonotypes between healthy human individuals. The CDR3 has 15 amino acids. V was clipped by 4 bases and J by 5 bases, with 17 bases between them. Germline V gene sequence: CDR1 SNHLY, CDR2 FYNNEI. The assay was immunoSEQ multiplex PCR, and TCRdb's table has in-frame clones only and misses some. The table includes hundreds of thousands of clones, less than 98% detected once. The study's findings and limits: Clonotype sharing among donors was thought likely to change with sequencing depth.

This clone was recorded only once. Its antigen is as yet unknown. V gene TRBV2 combines with J gene TRBJ1-1, with D maybe TRBD1 (5 bases). The sequenced sample consisted of naive CD4+ T cells sorted from blood. Stated subset: CD45RA+ positively selected. This receptor was identified in a woman aged 25 to 39 in good health. The CDR3 loop is CASSGGFTRQTEAFF. The CDR3 nucleotides are TGTGCCAGCAGTGGGGGATTTACCAGACAGACTGAAGCTTTCTTT.